The 14 T cell receptor beta chains presented below share a single source sample, sequenced in a study of shared clonotypes between healthy human individuals. The table came from immunoSEQ multiplex PCR; TCRdb's copy has only in-frame clones and leaves some out. The sample lists about 100,000 clones; around 47% were seen once. Material: PBMCs. The receptors here all came from a woman aged 35 to 49 in good health. Some clones in this sample may be carry-over from other donors' samples.

The sample holds one count of this clone. V usage is TRBV30 and J usage is TRBJ1-3; D is undetermined. Trimming cost V 7 bases and J 0 bases, with 13 bases left between them. The CDR3 extends over 14 amino acids. Germline CDR1 reads GTSNPN; CDR2 reads SVGIG (reference sequence). The CDR3 DNA sequence: TGTGCCTTTCGACGGGAGAGCTCTGGAAACACCATATATTTT. Translated, it gives CAFRRESSGNTIYF.

This chain uses TRBV5-1 with TRBJ2-3; 7 bases agree with TRBD2. In germline, CDR1 is SGHRS, CDR2 YFSETQ. This CDR3 is 15 amino acids long. J lost 8 bases, V lost 3 bases, and 12 bases had no gene match. CDR3 nucleotide sequence: TGCGCCAGCAGCTCTGGACTAGTCGAGGGCTCTACGCAGTATTTT. Translating gives CASSSGLVEGSTQYF.

The chain links TRBV7-3 to TRBJ2-7, with 7 bases identical to TRBD2. Germline CDR1 and CDR2: SGHTA and FQGTGA. The J segment lost 2 bases and the V segment lost 5 bases, leaving 12 bases of the junction unmatched. The CDR3 extends over 16 amino acids. The CDR3 nucleotides read TGTGCCAGCAGCGCAAAGGGGCCCAGCGGGGCCTACGAGCAGTACTTC. Protein: CASSAKGPSGAYEQYF.

Note on this clone: An end of the junction differs from the germline gene, which may be a read error. The chain joins TRBV7-7 to TRBJ2-5; 10 nucleotides line up with TRBD1. Germline V CDR1 and CDR2: SSHAT, FNYEAQ (reference sequence). The CDR3 has 15 amino acids. In nucleotides, the CDR3 is TGTGCTAGCAGCTTAAGGACAGGGGGCCAAGAGACCCAGTACTTC. It codes for CASSLRTGGQETQYF.

The chain links TRBV6-4 to TRBJ1-6; D unclear. Germline-derived CDR1 and CDR2 are MRHNA and SNTAGT. The CDR3 has 14 residues. Trimming removed 5 bases at V and 9 bases at J, with 14 bases between. The CDR3 region has the DNA TGTGCCAGCAGTTACGAGGCAGGCGGTTCACCCCTCCACTTT. Translation: CASSYEAGGSPLHF.

The chain joins TRBV28 to TRBJ1-2; 9 bases align to TRBD1. Per the germline V gene, CDR1 is MDHEN and CDR2 is SYDVKM. The V segment lost 5 bases and the J segment 6 bases; nucleotides outside the gene matches: 7. CDR3 length: 14 residues. CDR3 region: CASSRHTGGHGYTF. CDR3 nucleotides: TGTGCCAGCAGTCGCCATACAGGGGGCCATGGCTACACCTTC.

The genes are TRBV20-1 and TRBJ1-2, with D uncertain. Germline CDR1 is DFQATT and CDR2 is SNEGSKA (reference sequence). The CDR3 is made up of 11 amino acids. Trimming pared 8 bases from V and 2 bases from J, leaving 9 bases between. The CDR3 here is CSIKQNYGYTF. CDR3 nucleotides: TGCAGTATTAAACAGAACTATGGCTACACCTTC.

The chain couples TRBV10-3 to TRBJ2-3, with 14 nucleotides matching TRBD2. CDR1 is ENHRY, CDR2 SYGVKD, per germline. This CDR3 comprises 17 residues. The V and J ends lost 4 bases and 2 bases, in that order; junction bases with no gene match: 5. CDR3 protein: CAISGGTSGSPTDTQYF. CDR3 bases: TGTGCCATCAGTGGGGGGACTAGCGGGAGTCCCACAGATACGCAGTATTTT.

This clone was detected a few times. The genes are TRBV10-2 and TRBJ1-4; TRBD1 matches 10 bases. This CDR3 is 13 amino acids long. Germline loops: CDR1 WSHSY, CDR2 SAAADI. Losses at the gene ends were 7 bases for V and 8 bases for J; bases not matched to a gene: 4. CDR3 loop: CASKGQGGEKLFF. Written as DNA, the CDR3 is TGCGCCAGCAAAGGACAGGGGGGGGAAAAACTGTTTTTT.

Notes on this clone: Different DNA sequences within this sample yield the same CDR3. The J gene is TRBJ1-2, the V gene TRBV30, with D perhaps matching TRBD1 (5 bases). This CDR3 region has 14 residues. The ends were cut back, 1 base at V and 4 bases at J, with 13 bases in the middle. In germline, CDR1 is GTSNPN, CDR2 SVGIG (reference sequence). The CDR3 protein is CAWSDSGQAYGYTF. CDR3 DNA sequence: TGTGCCTGGAGTGACTCGGGGCAGGCCTATGGCTACACCTTC.

The chain combines TRBV29-1 with TRBJ2-3; TRBD2 matches 11 bases. Germline CDR1 and CDR2: SQVTM and ANQGSEA. This CDR3 is 15 amino acids long. The junction had 9 bases not matched to a gene; V was cut back by 6 bases and J by 4 bases. DNA for the CDR3: TGCAGCGTCGGGTCTCTAGCGGGAGGAGCAGATACGCAGTATTTT. Amino acid sequence: CSVGSLAGGADTQYF.

V is TRBV5-1 and J is TRBJ2-5, with D possibly TRBD2 on 6 matching bases. The CDR3 runs 14 residues. Germline CDR1 and CDR2: SGHRS and YFSETQ. V gave up 1 base and J gave up 2 bases, with 9 bases separating them. This CDR3 is CASSLLEGQETQYF. The CDR3 DNA sequence: TGCGCCAGCAGCTTGCTGGAGGGTCAAGAGACCCAGTACTTC.

This clone was found once. The chain carries TRBV7-2 and TRBJ2-1; D remains ambiguous. Germline V gene lookup returns CDR1 SGHTA and CDR2 FQGNSA. This CDR3 has 13 residues. V lost 1 base, J lost 8 bases, and 9 bases lay in between. The CDR3: CASSLVGSDEQFF. CDR3 DNA sequence: TGTGCCAGCAGCTTAGTAGGGTCGGATGAGCAGTTCTTC.

Many counts were recorded for this clone. V gene TRBV11-2 combines with J gene TRBJ2-7; no reliable D call. The CDR3 length is 12 residues. Germline V lookup: CDR1 SGHAT, CDR2 FQNNGV. V lost 5 bases, J lost 4 bases, and 9 bases lay in between. CDR3 DNA: TGTGCCAGCAGCCGGTGGGGTTACGAGCAGTACTTC. The encoded protein is CASSRWGYEQYF.